This record looks at one T cell receptor (beta chain) sequence and its context. What it binds is not known. The sample is drawn from a study of CD8+CD57+ T cells in acquired aplastic anemia. Study details: In CD4+ cells, healthy donors produced an average of approximately 10 million reads. General study findings and limits: CD8+ Simpson's diversity did not differ significantly between patients and controls.

CDR3 and TCR beta VDJ profiling relied on genomic DNA as the template. One entry per CDR3 protein results from TCRdb running MiXCR on the reads. The repertoire holds roughly 50,000 distinct CDR3 sequences, with 55% to 75% as singletons. Germline V gene sequence: CDR1 LNHNV, CDR2 YYDKDF (reference sequence). Trimming removed 1 base at V and 0 bases at J, with 4 bases between. CDR3 length equals 14 residues. The chain combines TRBV15 with TRBJ1-5, with D unclear. The TCR was taken from a human donor in good health, serving as a control. The sequenced material came from sorted CD4+, CD8+, or CD8+CD57+ T cells (not recorded which) from PBMCs. The CDR3 DNA reads as TGTGCCACCAGCAGAGTCGGTAGCAATCAGCCCCAGCATTTT. Protein product: CATSRVGSNQPQHF.